What follows are 16 T cell receptor beta chains derived from one specimen sequenced in a study of cytomegalovirus exposure and HLA in healthy donors. Here immunoSEQ multiplex PCR was the method, and the copy in TCRdb shows in-frame clones only, minus some. This table holds some 230,000 clones, about 90% found once. The sequencing sample was made of PBMCs. The receptors originated from a woman younger than 30 in good health and CMV-seronegative.

The V call is TRBV6-6, the J call TRBJ1-5, with 9 bases that match TRBD1. This CDR3 has 13 residues. The ends lost 2 bases at V and 10 bases at J; junction bases unmatched: 3. Germline-derived CDR1 and CDR2 are MNHNY and SVGAGI (reference sequence). DNA for the CDR3: TGTGCCAGCAGTTACGGGACAGGGCAACCCCAGCATTTT. This translates into CASSYGTGQPQHF.

This chain connects TRBV6-6 to TRBJ1-5; D is unclear. V shed 4 bases and J shed 7 bases, with 11 bases lying between them. The germline V gene encodes CDR1 MNHNY and CDR2 SVGAGI (reference sequence). CDR3 length equals 13 residues. The CDR3 spells CASSSGSVQPQHF. CDR3 nucleotides: TGTGCCAGCAGTTCGGGATCCGTCCAGCCCCAGCATTTT.

The chain uses TRBV15 and TRBJ2-5, with 11 bases fitting TRBD2. V was pared by 6 bases and J by 3 bases, with 9 bases of the junction left unmatched. In germline, CDR1 is LNHNV, CDR2 YYDKDF (reference sequence). The CDR3 loop spans 16 amino acids. The CDR3 region has the DNA TGTGCCACCAGAGAGGGTCTAGCGGGGGGAAAAGAGACCCAGTACTTC. Amino acid sequence: CATREGLAGGKETQYF.

This clone has a single count. The rearrangement links TRBV18 to TRBJ2-5; TRBD2 matches at 8 bases. The CDR3 covers 19 residues. V lost 3 bases, J lost 2 bases, and 17 bases stayed unmatched. CDR1 is KGHSH and CDR2 is LQKENI in the germline V gene. CDR3 sequence: CASSPVAGQPSVSQETQYF. The CDR3 DNA follows: TGTGCCAGCTCACCGGTAGCGGGACAACCCTCTGTCTCACAAGAGACCCAGTACTTC. Variable domain in full (rest from reference TRBV18 and TRBJ2-5): NAGVMQNPRHLVRRRGQEARLRCSPMKGHSHVYWYRQLPEEGLKFMVYLQKENIIDESGMPKERFSAEFPKEGPSILRIQQVVRGDSAAYFCASSPVAGQPSVSQETQYFGPGTRLLVL.

The rearrangement links TRBV29-1 to TRBJ2-6, with 8 bases matching TRBD1. This CDR3 is built from 13 residues. The ends lost 7 bases at V and 4 bases at J; junction bases unmatched: 3. CDR1 SQVTM and CDR2 ANQGSEA come from the germline V gene. The CDR3 DNA reads TGCAGCGCCCAGGGGGCCGGGGCCAACGTCCTGACTTTC. This gives the protein CSAQGAGANVLTF. The whole variable domain, remainder taken from reference TRBV29-1 and TRBJ2-6, is SAVISQKPSRDICQRGTSLTIQCQVDSQVTMMFWYRQQPGQSLTLIATANQGSEATYESGFVIDKFPISRPNLTFSTLTVSNMSPEDSSIYLCSAQGAGANVLTFGAGSRLTVL.

The chain is built from TRBV19 and TRBJ2-2; D possibly corresponds to TRBD1 (5 bases). Germline V lookup: CDR1 LNHDA, CDR2 SQIVND (reference sequence). Trimming left V 6 bases short and J 3 bases short, with 11 bases between. The CDR3 totals 14 residues. The DNA of the CDR3 is TGTGCCAGTAGACCCAGGGCGGACACCGGGGAGCTGTTTTTT. Translation: CASRPRADTGELFF.

This clone was detected a few times. The CDR3 bases are TGTGCCGCTGGGAGCGGGCCGAGGCCGCAGTATTTT. Amino acid sequence: CAAGSGPRPQYF. The genes are TRBV19 and TRBJ2-3; a possible D gene is TRBD2 (6 bases). V gave up 11 bases and J gave up 10 bases, with 19 bases separating them. The CDR3 spans 12 residues. Looked up from germline, CDR1 is LNHDA and CDR2 is SQIVND (reference sequence).

This clone was recorded once. The CDR3 DNA reads as TGTGCCAGCAGAACCCGACAGGGCGTGGAGTACTTC. Amino acids: CASRTRQGVEYF. V usage is TRBV27 and J usage is TRBJ2-7, with 7 bases aligning to TRBD1. CDR3 length: 12 residues. V was pared by 6 bases and J by 11 bases, with 10 bases of the junction left unmatched. Germline values: CDR1 MNHEY, CDR2 SMNVEV (reference sequence).

The V call is TRBV2, the J call TRBJ2-1; 9 positions match TRBD1. The V and J ends lost 6 bases and 7 bases, in that order; junction bases with no gene match: 7. The CDR3 totals 14 residues. CDR1 and CDR2 (germline): SNHLY, FYNNEI. In nucleotides, the CDR3 is TGTGCCAGCAGCTCGGGACAGGGTCCGAATGAGCAGTTCTTC. Protein product: CASSSGQGPNEQFF.

This clone was observed a single time. The V and J genes are TRBV21-1 and TRBJ2-7; TRBD1, the table's D call, was not compared with the DNA. TRBV21-1 is given as a pseudogene. CDR3 length equals 11 residues. Here the CDR3 reads CSRDRVTTEGF. For the CDR3, the DNA is TGTTCCCGGGACAGGGTCACAACGGAGGGCTTC.

The chain's CDR3 is CASSSGTSGIVEQFF. In DNA, the CDR3 is TGTGCCAGCAGCTCGGGGACTAGCGGGATTGTTGAGCAGTTCTTC. This rearrangement joins TRBV13 to TRBJ2-1, with 13 bases that match TRBD2. Germline CDR1 PRHDT, CDR2 FYEKMQ (reference sequence). Losses at the gene ends were 4 bases for V and 9 bases for J; bases not matched to a gene: 6. The CDR3 has 15 residues.

The chain couples TRBV19 to TRBJ1-5, with TRBD1 as a possible D gene (5 bases). The CDR3 contains 15 residues. Trimming removed 5 bases at V and 5 bases at J, with 16 bases between. Germline V CDR1 and CDR2: LNHDA, SQIVND (reference sequence). The CDR3 spells CASSPEGRRHQPQHF. In DNA, the CDR3 is TGTGCCAGTAGTCCTGAGGGGAGGAGACATCAGCCCCAGCATTTT.

This chain uses TRBV5-6 with TRBJ2-7; D might be TRBD1 (5 bases). CDR3 size: 15 residues. V lost 4 bases to trimming and J lost 1 base, with 15 bases between them. Germline loops: CDR1 SGHDT, CDR2 YYEEEE. CDR3 sequence reads: CASSPRSTVSYEQYF. The DNA of the CDR3 is TGTGCCAGCAGCCCGAGATCGACAGTTTCCTACGAGCAGTACTTC.

The chain carries TRBV19 and TRBJ2-5, with D hard to call. The CDR3 runs to 14 residues. Trimming stripped 1 base from V and 7 bases from J, with 13 bases between. Germline lookup yields CDR1 LNHDA and CDR2 SQIVND (reference sequence). CDR3 region: CASSIGGQPWTQYF. The CDR3 nucleotides read TGTGCCAGTAGTATAGGTGGGCAGCCGTGGACCCAGTACTTC. Variable domain in full (rest from reference TRBV19 and TRBJ2-5): DGGITQSPKYLFRKEGQNVTLSCEQNLNHDAMYWYRQDPGQGLRLIYYSQIVNDFQKGDIAEGYSVSREKKESFPLTVTSAQKNPTAFYLCASSIGGQPWTQYFGPGTRLLVL.

The rearrangement joins TRBV6-4 to TRBJ2-1; TRBD2 matches at 12 bases. CDR1 MRHNA and CDR2 SNTAGT come from the germline V gene. V shed 2 bases and J 5 bases; nucleotides not matched to a gene: 4. The CDR3 loop spans 16 amino acids. CDR3 DNA: TGTGCCAGCAGTGACCTAGCGGGAGGGCCCCACAATGAGCAGTTCTTC. Translating it yields CASSDLAGGPHNEQFF.

V and J are TRBV5-4 and TRBJ2-2; 7 nucleotides line up with TRBD2. J lost 4 bases, V lost 3 bases, and 3 bases had no gene match. The germline V gene encodes CDR1 SGHNT and CDR2 YYREEE (reference sequence). The CDR3 sequence is 14 residues long. The CDR3 protein is CASSYIAGTGELFF. In DNA, the CDR3 is TGTGCCAGCAGCTACATAGCGGGCACCGGGGAGCTGTTTTTT. Drawing the rest from reference TRBV5-4 and TRBJ2-2, the complete variable domain is ETGVTQSPTHLIKTRGQQVTLRCSSQSGHNTVSWYQQALGQGPQFIFQYYREEENGRGNFPPRFSGLQFPNYSSELNVNALELDDSALYLCASSYIAGTGELFFGEGSRLTVL.